A selection of T cell receptor beta chains follows, all from one sample in a study of blood T cell repertoires in COVID-19. Only in-frame clones appear in the TCRdb table, and some are missing; sequencing was by immunoSEQ multiplex PCR. The repertoire holds about 190,000 clones, with approximately 90% as singletons. Sequenced input: peripheral blood. The source is a woman aged 35 to 49 who had recovered from COVID-19. Each CDR3 is given with its conserved first and last residue. D genes are given only for firm matches. Expanded clones are given a class, and other clones once, few, many or no size at all.

CDR3 DNA,CDR3 protein,J gene,clone size,V gene,D gene
TGTGCCAGCAGTGAAGCGCTTGCTAGCGGGAGTTCTGATACGCAGTATTTT,CASSEALASGSSDTQYF,TRBJ2-3,.,TRBV2,TRBD2
TGTGCCAGCAGCGGCGCCGTGAACACTGAAGCTTTCTTT,CASSGAVNTEAFF,TRBJ1-1,.,TRBV9,.
TGTGCCAGCAGCCAAACTAGCGGGAGTGTTACCGGGGAGCTGTTTTTT,CASSQTSGSVTGELFF,TRBJ2-2,.,TRBV7-3,TRBD2
TGTGCCAGCAGCCCAAGGGGAGCGGGAGGCCACAATGAGCAGTTCTTC,CASSPRGAGGHNEQFF,TRBJ2-1,once,TRBV7-3,TRBD2
TGTGCCAGCAGTGAATCTACGAGCTCCTACAATGAGCAGTTCTTC,CASSESTSSYNEQFF,TRBJ2-1,once,TRBV6-1,.
TGTGCCAGCAGCAAACGGAGACAGGGAACCTACGAGCAGTACTTC,CASSKRRQGTYEQYF,TRBJ2-7,.,TRBV7-2,TRBD1
TGTGCCATCAGTGGCGGGACAGGGGGCTGGTCCTACAATGAGCAGTTCTTC,CAISGGTGGWSYNEQFF,TRBJ2-1,once,TRBV10-3,TRBD1
TGTGCCAGTAGTATAAAGGGAAAACAGGAATGGCACAACTATGGCTACACCTTC,CASSIKGKQEWHNYGYTF,TRBJ1-2,.,TRBV19,.
TGTGCCAGCAGTCAGCGGGAGACAGATACGCAGTATTTT,CASSQRETDTQYF,TRBJ2-3,.,TRBV6-4,TRBD2
TGTGCCAGCAGTGAACAGGGGCGGACTTACGAGCAGTACTTC,CASSEQGRTYEQYF,TRBJ2-7,once,TRBV6-1,.
TGCAGCGCCCGACCGGGGGGAGGGCCCCAAGAGACCCAGTACTTC,CSARPGGGPQETQYF,TRBJ2-5,.,TRBV29-1,TRBD2
TGTGCCAGCAGTTACTCATCGGGACAGGGAGGCACTGAAGCTTTCTTT,CASSYSSGQGGTEAFF,TRBJ1-1,.,TRBV6-5,TRBD1
TGTGCCAGCAGCTCCGAAGCGGGGGTTTACAATGAGCAGTTCTTC,CASSSEAGVYNEQFF,TRBJ2-1,once,TRBV7-2,TRBD2
TGTGCCAGCAGCGGCGGACAGGAACACACTGAAGCTTTCTTT,CASSGGQEHTEAFF,TRBJ1-1,.,TRBV5-4,TRBD1